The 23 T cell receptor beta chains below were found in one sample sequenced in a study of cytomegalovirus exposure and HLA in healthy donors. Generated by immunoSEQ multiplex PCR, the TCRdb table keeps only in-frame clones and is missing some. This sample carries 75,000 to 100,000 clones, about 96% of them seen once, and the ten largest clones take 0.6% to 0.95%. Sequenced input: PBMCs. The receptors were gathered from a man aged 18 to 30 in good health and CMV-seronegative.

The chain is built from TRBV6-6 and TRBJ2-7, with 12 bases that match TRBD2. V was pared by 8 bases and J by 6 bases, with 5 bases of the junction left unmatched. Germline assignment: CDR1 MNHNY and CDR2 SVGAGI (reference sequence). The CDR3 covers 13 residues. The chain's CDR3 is CASRLAGDAEQYV. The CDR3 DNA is TGTGCCAGCCGACTAGCGGGAGATGCCGAGCAGTACGTC.

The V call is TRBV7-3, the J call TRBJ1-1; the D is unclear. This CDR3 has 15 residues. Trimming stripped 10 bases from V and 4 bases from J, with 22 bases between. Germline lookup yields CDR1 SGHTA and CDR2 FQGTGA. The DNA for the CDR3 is TGTGCCAACGAGCCCGGACCCCCGGAGGGCACTGAAGCTTTCTTT. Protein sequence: CANEPGPPEGTEAFF.

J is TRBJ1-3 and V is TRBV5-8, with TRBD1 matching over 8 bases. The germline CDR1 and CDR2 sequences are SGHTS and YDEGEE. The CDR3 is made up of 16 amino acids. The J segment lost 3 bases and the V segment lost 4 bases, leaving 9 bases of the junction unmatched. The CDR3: CASSRGRDRLGNTIYF. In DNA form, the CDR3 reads TGTGCCAGCAGCCGAGGGAGGGACAGGCTTGGAAACACCATATATTTT.

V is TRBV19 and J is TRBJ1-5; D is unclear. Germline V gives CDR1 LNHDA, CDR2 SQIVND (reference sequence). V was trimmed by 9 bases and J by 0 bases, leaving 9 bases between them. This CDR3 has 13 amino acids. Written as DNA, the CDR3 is TGTGCCAGCGCAGATTATAGCAATCAGCCCCAGCATTTT. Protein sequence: CASADYSNQPQHF.

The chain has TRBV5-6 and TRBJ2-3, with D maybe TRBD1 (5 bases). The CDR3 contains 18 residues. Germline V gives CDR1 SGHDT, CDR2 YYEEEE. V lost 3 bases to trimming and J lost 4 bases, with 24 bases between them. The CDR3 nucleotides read TGTGCCAGCAGCTCCCGTGTTCTACAGGTTCAGCGAGCAGATACGCAGTATTTT. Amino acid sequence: CASSSRVLQVQRADTQYF.

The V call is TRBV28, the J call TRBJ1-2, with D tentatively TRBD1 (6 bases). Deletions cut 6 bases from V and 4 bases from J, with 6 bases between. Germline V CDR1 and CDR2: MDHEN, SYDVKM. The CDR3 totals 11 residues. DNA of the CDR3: TGTGCCAGCAGCAGGGGCTATGGCTACACCTTC. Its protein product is CASSRGYGYTF.

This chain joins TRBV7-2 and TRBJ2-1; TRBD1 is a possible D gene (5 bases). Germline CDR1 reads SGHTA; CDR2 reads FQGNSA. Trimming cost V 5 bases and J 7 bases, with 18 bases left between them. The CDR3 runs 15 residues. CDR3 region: CASSPVKGIVNEQFF. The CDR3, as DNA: TGTGCCAGCAGCCCCGTTAAGGGGATCGTGAATGAGCAGTTCTTC.

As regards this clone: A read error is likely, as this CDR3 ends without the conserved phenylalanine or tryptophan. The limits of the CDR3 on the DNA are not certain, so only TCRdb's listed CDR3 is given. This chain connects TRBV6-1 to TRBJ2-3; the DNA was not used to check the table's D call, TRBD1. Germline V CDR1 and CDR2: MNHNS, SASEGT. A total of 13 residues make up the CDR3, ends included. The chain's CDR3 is CASSPKTGTGELV.

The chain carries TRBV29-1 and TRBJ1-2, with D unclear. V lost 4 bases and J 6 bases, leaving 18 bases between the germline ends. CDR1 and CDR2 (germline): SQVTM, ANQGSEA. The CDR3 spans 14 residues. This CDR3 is CSVGESRFVDGYTF. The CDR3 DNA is TGCAGCGTTGGAGAGTCGAGATTCGTTGATGGCTACACCTTC.

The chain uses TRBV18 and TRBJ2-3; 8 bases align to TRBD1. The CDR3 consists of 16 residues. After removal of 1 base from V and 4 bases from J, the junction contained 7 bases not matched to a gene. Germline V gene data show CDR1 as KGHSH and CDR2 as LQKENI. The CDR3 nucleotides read TGTGCCAGCTCACCACAAGGACAGGGCTTGTCAGATACGCAGTATTTT. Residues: CASSPQGQGLSDTQYF. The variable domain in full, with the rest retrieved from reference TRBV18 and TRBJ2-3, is NAGVMQNPRHLVRRRGQEARLRCSPMKGHSHVYWYRQLPEEGLKFMVYLQKENIIDESGMPKERFSAEFPKEGPSILRIQQVVRGDSAAYFCASSPQGQGLSDTQYFGPGTRLTVL.

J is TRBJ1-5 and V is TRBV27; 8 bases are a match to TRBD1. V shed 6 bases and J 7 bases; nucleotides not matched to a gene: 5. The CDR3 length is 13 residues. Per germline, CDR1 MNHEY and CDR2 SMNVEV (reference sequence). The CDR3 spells CASSTDRAQPQHF. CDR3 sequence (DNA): TGTGCCAGCAGCACGGACAGGGCACAGCCCCAGCATTTT.

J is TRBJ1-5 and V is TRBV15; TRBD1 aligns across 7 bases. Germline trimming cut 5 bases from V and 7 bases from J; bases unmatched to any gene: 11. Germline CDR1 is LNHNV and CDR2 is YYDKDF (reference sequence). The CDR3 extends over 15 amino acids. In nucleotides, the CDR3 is TGTGCCACCAGCGGAGGGGGCGCGAGTCAACAGCCCCAGCATTTT. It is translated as CATSGGGASQQPQHF. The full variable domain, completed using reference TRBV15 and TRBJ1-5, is DAMVIQNPRYQVTQFGKPVTLSCSQTLNHNVMYWYQQKSSQAPKLLFHYYDKDFNNEADTPDNFQSRRPNTSFCFLDIRSPGLGDTAMYLCATSGGGASQQPQHFGDGTRLSIL.

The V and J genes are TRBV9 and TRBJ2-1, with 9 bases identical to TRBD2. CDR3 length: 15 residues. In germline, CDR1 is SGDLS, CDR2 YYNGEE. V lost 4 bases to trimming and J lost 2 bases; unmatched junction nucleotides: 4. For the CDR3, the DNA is TGTGCCAGCAGCTTGGGACTAGCAGCCTACAATGAGCAGTTCTTC. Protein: CASSLGLAAYNEQFF. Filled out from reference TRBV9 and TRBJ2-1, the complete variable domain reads DSGVTQTPKHLITATGQRVTLRCSPRSGDLSVYWYQQSLDQGLQFLIQYYNGEERAKGNILERFSAQQFPDLHSELNLSSLELGDSALYFCASSLGLAAYNEQFFGPGTRLTVL.

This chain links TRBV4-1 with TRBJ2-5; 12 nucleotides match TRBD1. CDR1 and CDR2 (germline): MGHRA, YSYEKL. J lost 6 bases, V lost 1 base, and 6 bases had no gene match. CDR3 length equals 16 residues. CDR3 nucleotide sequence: TGCGCCAGCAGCCAAGCGGGGACAGGGGGCGTTCAGACCCAGTACTTC. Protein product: CASSQAGTGGVQTQYF.

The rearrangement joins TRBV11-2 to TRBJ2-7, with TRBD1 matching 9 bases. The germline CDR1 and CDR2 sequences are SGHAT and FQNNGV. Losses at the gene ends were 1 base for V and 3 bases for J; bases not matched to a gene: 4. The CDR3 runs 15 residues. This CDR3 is CASSLGQGVYYEQYF. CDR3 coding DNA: TGTGCCAGCAGCTTAGGACAGGGGGTTTACTACGAGCAGTACTTC.

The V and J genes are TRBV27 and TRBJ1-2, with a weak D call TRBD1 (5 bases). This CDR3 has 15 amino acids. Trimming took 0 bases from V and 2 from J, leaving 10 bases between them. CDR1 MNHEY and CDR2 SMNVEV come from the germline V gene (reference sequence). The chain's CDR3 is CASSLSGGGNYGYTF. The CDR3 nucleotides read TGTGCCAGCAGTTTATCCGGCGGGGGGAACTATGGCTACACCTTC.

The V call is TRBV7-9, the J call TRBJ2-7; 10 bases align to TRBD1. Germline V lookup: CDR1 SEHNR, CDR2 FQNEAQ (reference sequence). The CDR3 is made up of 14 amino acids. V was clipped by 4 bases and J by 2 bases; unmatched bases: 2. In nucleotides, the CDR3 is TGTGCCAGCAGCTACGACAGGGGGCCCTACGAGCAGTACGTC. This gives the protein CASSYDRGPYEQYV.

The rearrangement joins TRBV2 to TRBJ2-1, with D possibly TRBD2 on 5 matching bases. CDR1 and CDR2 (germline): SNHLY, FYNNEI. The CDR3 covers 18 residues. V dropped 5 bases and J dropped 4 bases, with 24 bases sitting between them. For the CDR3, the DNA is TGTGCCAGCAGTCAGGCTATAGGTTGGAGCGGCGCATACAATGAGCAGTTCTTC. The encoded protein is CASSQAIGWSGAYNEQFF.

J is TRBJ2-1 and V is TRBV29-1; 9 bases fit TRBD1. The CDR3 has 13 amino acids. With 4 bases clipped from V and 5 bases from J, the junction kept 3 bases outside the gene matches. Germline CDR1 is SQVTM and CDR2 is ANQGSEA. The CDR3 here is CSVGGTGNNEQFF. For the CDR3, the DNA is TGCAGCGTTGGGGGGACAGGGAACAATGAGCAGTTCTTC.

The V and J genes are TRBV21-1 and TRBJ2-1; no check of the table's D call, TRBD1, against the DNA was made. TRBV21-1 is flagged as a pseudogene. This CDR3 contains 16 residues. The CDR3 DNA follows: TGTGCCAGCAGCAAAGGAGACAGGGTGGAGTACAATGAGCAGTTCTTC. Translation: CASSKGDRVEYNEQFF.

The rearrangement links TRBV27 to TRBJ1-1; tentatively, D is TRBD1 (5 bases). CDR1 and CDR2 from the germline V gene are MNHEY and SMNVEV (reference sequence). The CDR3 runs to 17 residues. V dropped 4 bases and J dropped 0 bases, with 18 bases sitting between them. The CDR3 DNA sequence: TGTGCCAGCAGTTGGTGGAGGGGAAATCTGATGAACACTGAAGCTTTCTTT. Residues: CASSWWRGNLMNTEAFF.

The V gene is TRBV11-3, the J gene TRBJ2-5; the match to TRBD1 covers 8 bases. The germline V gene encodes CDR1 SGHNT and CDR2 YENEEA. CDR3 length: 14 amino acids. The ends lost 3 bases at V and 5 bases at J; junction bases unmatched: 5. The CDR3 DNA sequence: TGTGCCAGCAGCTTCACAGGGGGTGAGGAGACCCAGTACTTC. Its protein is CASSFTGGEETQYF.

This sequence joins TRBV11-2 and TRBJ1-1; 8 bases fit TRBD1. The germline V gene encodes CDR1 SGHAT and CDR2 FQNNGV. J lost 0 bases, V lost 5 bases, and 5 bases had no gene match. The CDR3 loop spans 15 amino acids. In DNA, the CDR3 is TGTGCCAGCAGCCCACAGGGGGGTTTGAACACTGAAGCTTTCTTT. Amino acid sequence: CASSPQGGLNTEAFF.